This T cell receptor beta chain comes out of a study of identical twins. TCRdb re-called the 5' RACE reads with MiXCR, one entry per CDR3 protein. The repertoire has more than 250,000 distinct CDR3 sequences, less than 9% of them found once; the top ten carry roughly 2%. Germline V gives CDR1 SGHTA, CDR2 FQGNSA. Germline trimming cut 5 bases from V and 6 bases from J; bases unmatched to any gene: 7. The CDR3 has 14 residues. These data are also associated with another study on yellow fever vaccine responses in identical twins.

The sequence came from a woman aged 18-29 years in good health. The V gene is TRBV7-2, the J gene TRBJ1-5; 7 bases map to TRBD1. The sequenced material came from memory (CD45RO+) T cells sorted from blood. The CDR3 region is CASSPRQGSQPQHF. DNA of the CDR3: TGTGCCAGCAGCCCCCGACAGGGCAGTCAGCCCCAGCATTTT.